The present T cell receptor beta chain was sequenced within a study of T cell changes during pregnancy in multiple sclerosis. Trimming took 0 bases from V and 4 from J; bases not matched to a gene: 4. CDR1 is ENHRY and CDR2 is SYGVKD in the germline V gene. The CDR3 runs to 15 residues. Repertoires were generated with immunoSEQ multiplex PCR, while TCRdb's copy carries only in-frame clones and drops some. The table has some 50,000 clones, roughly 92% seen once; the top ten hold 0.75% to 1%. This TCR was sampled from a female donor with multiple sclerosis, enrolled in a pregnancy study. This sample comprised peripheral blood, obtained after pregnancy. This rearrangement joins TRBV10-3 to TRBJ2-7; TRBD1 aligns across 9 bases. CDR3 bases: TGTGCCATCAGTGAGTCGTTACAGGGGGCTTACGAGCAGTACTTC. Translation: CAISESLQGAYEQYF.